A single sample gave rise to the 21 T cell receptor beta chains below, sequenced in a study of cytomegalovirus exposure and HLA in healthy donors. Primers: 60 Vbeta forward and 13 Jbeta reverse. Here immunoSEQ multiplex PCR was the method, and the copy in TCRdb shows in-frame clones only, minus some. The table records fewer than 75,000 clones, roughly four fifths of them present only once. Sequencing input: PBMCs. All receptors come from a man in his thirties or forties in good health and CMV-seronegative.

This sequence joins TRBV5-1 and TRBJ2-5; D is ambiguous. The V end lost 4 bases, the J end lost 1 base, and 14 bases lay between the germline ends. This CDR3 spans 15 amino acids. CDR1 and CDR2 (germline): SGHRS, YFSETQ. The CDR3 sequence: CASSEVYKLQETQYF. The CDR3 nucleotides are TGCGCCAGCAGCGAAGTTTATAAGCTCCAAGAGACCCAGTACTTC.

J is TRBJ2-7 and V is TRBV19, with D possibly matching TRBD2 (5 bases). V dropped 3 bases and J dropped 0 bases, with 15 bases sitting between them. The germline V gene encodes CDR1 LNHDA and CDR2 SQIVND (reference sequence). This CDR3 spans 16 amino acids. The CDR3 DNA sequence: TGTGCCAGTAGTATGTCCCAGACGGGAAGCTCCTACGAGCAGTACTTC. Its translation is CASSMSQTGSSYEQYF.

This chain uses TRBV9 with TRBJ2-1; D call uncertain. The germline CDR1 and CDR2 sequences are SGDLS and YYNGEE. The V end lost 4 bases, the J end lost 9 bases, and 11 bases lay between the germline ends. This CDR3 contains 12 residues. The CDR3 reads CASSPRYPEQFF. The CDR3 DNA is TGTGCCAGCAGCCCCCGCTATCCTGAGCAGTTCTTC.

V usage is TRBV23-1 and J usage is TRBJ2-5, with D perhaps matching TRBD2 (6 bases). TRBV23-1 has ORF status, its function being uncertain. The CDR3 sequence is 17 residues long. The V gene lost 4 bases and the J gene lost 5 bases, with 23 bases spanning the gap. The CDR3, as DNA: TGCGCCAGCAGTCCCCAGGAGGGTGGGCCAGCCAGGGAGACCCAGTACTTC. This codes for CASSPQEGGPARETQYF.

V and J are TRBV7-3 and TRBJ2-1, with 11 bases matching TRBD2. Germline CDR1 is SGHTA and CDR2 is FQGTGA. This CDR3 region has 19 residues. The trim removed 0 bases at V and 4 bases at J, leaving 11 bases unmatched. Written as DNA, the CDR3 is TGTGCCAGCAGCTTAACTCACGAGGGGACTAGCGGTCTTTACAATGAGCAGTTCTTC. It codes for CASSLTHEGTSGLYNEQFF.

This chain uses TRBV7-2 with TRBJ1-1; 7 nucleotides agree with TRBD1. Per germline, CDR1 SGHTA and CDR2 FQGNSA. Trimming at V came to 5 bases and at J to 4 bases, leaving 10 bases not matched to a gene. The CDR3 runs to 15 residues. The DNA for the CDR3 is TGTGCCAGCAGCCTTCGACAGGGAGGAAGCACTGAAGCTTTCTTT. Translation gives CASSLRQGGSTEAFF. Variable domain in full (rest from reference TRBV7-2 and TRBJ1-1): GAGVSQSPSNKVTEKGKDVELRCDPISGHTALYWYRQSLGQGLEFLIYFQGNSAPDKSGLPSDRFSAERTGGSVSTLTIQRTQQEDSAVYLCASSLRQGGSTEAFFGQGTRLTVV.

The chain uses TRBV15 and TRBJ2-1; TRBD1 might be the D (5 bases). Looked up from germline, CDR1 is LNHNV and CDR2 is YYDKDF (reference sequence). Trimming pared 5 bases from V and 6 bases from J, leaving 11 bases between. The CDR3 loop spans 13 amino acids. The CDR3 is CATSDPGRNEQFF. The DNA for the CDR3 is TGTGCCACCAGCGATCCAGGGCGCAATGAGCAGTTCTTC.

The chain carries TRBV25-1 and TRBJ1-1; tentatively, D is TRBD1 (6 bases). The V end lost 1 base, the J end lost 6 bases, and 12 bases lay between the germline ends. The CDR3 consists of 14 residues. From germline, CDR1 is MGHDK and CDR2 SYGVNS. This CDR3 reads CASSEWGGRAEAFF. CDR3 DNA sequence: TGTGCCAGCAGTGAATGGGGGGGGCGGGCTGAAGCTTTCTTT. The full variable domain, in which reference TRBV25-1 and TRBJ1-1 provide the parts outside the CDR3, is EADIYQTPRYLVIGTGKKITLECSQTMGHDKMYWYQQDPGMELHLIHYSYGVNSTEKGDLSSESTVSRIRTEHFPLTLESARPSHTSQYLCASSEWGGRAEAFFGQGTRLTVV.

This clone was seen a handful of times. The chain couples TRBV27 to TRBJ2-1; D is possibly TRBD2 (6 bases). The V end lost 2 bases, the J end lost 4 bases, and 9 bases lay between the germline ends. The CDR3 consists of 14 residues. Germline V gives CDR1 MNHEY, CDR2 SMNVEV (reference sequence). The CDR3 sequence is CASSLRGSYNEQFF. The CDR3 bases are TGTGCCAGCAGTTTACGGGGGAGTTACAATGAGCAGTTCTTC.

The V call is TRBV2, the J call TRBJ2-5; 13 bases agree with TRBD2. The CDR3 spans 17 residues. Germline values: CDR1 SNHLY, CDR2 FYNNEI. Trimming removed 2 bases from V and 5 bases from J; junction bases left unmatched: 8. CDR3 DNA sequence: TGTGCCAGCAGTGAAACTAGCGGGAGGGCCGGACTGGAGACCCAGTACTTC. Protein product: CASSETSGRAGLETQYF.

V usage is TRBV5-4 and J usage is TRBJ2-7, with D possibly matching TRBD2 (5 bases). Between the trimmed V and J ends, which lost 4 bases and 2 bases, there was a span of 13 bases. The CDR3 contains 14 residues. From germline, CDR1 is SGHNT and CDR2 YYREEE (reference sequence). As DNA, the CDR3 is TGTGCCAGCAGCGGAGGACTGAAAGCCTACGAGCAGTACTTC. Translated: CASSGGLKAYEQYF.

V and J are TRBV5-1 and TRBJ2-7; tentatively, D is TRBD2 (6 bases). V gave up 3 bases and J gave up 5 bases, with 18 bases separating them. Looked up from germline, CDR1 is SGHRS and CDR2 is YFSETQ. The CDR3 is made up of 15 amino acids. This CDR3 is CASSWGPGAGNEQYF. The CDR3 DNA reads TGCGCCAGCAGCTGGGGACCGGGAGCAGGGAACGAGCAGTACTTC.

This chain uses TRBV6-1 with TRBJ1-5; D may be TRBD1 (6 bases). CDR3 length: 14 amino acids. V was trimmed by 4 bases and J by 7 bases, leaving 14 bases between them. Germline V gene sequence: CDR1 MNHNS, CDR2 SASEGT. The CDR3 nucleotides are TGTGCCAGCAGTGCCGAGACAGGCGGGCAGCCCCAGCATTTT. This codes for CASSAETGGQPQHF.

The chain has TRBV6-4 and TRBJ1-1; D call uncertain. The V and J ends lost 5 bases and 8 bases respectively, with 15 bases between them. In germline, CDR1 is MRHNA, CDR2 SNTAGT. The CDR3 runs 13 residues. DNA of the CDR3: TGTGCCAGCAGTCCTAGTGTTTTAAGGGAAGCTTTCTTT. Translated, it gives CASSPSVLREAFF.

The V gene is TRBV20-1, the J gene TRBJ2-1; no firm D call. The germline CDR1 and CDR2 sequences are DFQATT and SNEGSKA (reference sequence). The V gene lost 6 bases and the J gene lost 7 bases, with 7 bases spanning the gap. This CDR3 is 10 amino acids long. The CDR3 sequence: CSAKQNEQFF. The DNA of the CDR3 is TGCAGTGCCAAGCAAAATGAGCAGTTCTTC.

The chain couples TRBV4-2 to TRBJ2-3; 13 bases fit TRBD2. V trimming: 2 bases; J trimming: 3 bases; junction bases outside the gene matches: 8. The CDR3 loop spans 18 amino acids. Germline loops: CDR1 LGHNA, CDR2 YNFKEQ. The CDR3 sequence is CASSQRLAGGPGTDTQYF. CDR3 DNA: TGTGCCAGCAGCCAACGACTAGCGGGAGGCCCGGGGACAGATACGCAGTATTTT.

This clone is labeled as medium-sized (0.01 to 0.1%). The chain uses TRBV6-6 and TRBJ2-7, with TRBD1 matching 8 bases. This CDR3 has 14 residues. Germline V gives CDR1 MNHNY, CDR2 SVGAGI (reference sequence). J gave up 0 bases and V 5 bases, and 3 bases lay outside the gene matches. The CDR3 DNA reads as TGTGCCAGCAGTACGGGACAGGCCTCCTACGAGCAGTACTTC. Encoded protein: CASSTGQASYEQYF.

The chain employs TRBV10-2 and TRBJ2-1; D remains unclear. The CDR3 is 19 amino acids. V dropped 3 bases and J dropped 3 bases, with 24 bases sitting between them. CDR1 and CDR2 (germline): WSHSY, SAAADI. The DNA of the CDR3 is TGCGCCAGCAGTGAACTTACCAGCGTAACGTATAACGTCTACAATGAGCAGTTCTTC. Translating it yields CASSELTSVTYNVYNEQFF.

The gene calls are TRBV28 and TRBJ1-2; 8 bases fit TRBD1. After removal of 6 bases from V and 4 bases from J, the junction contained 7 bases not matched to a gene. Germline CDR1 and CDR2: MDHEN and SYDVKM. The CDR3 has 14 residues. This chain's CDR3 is CASSLDRDGYGYTF. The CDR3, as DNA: TGTGCCAGCAGCCTGGACAGGGACGGCTATGGCTACACCTTC.

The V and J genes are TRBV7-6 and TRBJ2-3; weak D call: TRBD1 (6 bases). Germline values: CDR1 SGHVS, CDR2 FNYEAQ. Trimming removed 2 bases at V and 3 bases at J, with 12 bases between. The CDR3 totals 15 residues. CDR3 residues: CASSLSAGATDTQYF. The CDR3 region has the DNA TGTGCCAGCAGCTTATCGGCAGGGGCGACAGATACGCAGTATTTT.

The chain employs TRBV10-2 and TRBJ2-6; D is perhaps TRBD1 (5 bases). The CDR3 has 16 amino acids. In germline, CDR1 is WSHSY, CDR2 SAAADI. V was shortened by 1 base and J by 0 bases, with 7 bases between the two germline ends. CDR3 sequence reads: CASSELRGSGANVLTF. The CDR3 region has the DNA TGCGCCAGCAGTGAGTTAAGGGGCTCTGGGGCCAACGTCCTGACTTTC.